Listed below are T cell receptor beta chains from one sample, sequenced in a study of graft-versus-host responses after intestinal transplantation. Using immunoSEQ multiplex PCR, the repertoire was profiled, and TCRdb retains in-frame clones only, with some absent. The sample lists approximately 77,000 clones, around 90% occurring once. Their antigens remain unidentified. Sample: unstimulated CD4+ T cells sorted from spleen or lymph node cells, taken before intestinal transplant. These TCRs come from a human donor who received an intestinal transplant. Each CDR3 is given with its conserved first and last residue. The order of the fields is V gene, J gene, clone size, D gene, CDR3 DNA, CDR3 protein. D genes are given only for firm matches. Some rows have no size entry. The others give once, few or many, or a class for an expanded clone.

TRBV7-9	TRBJ2-2	once	TRBD2	TGTGCCAGCAGCTTAGTTGCGGGAGCCGGGGAGCTGTTTTTT	CASSLVAGAGELFF
TRBV5-1	TRBJ1-4	.	.	TGCGCCAGCAGCTTGGACGGGGCAACTAATGAAAAACTGTTTTTT	CASSLDGATNEKLFF
TRBV28	TRBJ1-2	.	.	TGTGCCAGCAGTTGGTCCCCTAGCTATGGCTACACCTTC	CASSWSPSYGYTF
TRBV27	TRBJ2-7	.	TRBD1	TGTGCCAGCAGTCCTGCGGACAGGGGCTACGAGCAGTACTTC	CASSPADRGYEQYF
TRBV2	TRBJ1-5	.	TRBD1	TGTGCCAGCGGGACAGGGAGGAATCAGCCCCAGCATTTT	CASGTGRNQPQHF
TRBV27	TRBJ2-7	.	.	TGTGCCAGCAGTTTCGTTGGGAGGAGCTCCTACGAGCAGTACTTC	CASSFVGRSSYEQYF
TRBV5-3	TRBJ1-5	.	.	TGTGCCAGAAGCACGAGGGGGAAACAGCCCCAGCATTTT	CARSTRGKQPQHF
TRBV28	TRBJ1-1	.	TRBD1	TGTGCCAGCAGTATATCGACAGGGACTAACACTGAAGCTTTCTTT	CASSISTGTNTEAFF
TRBV27	TRBJ1-2	.	TRBD1	TGTGCCAGCAGCAAAACATCCGGGACAGGGTTTTACGGCTACACCTTC	CASSKTSGTGFYGYTF
TRBV2	TRBJ2-3	.	.	TGTGCCGGATTAGCGGCCTCCACAGATACGCAGTATTTT	CAGLAASTDTQYF
TRBV9	TRBJ1-2	.	.	TGTGCCAGCAGCGCGTACTATGGCTACACCTTC	CASSAYYGYTF
TRBV4-2	TRBJ2-2	.	TRBD2	TGTGCCAGCAGCCACGGATTAGCTAGCGGGAGGGTCTTAGGAACCGGGGAGCTGTTTTTT	CASSHGLASGRVLGTGELFF
TRBV18	TRBJ1-1	.	.	TGTGCCAGCTCACCACGGGAGGACACTGAAGCTTTCTTT	CASSPREDTEAFF
TRBV21-1	TRBJ1-2	.	.	TGTGCCAGCAGGGGACAGGGGTTCGGCTACACCTTC	CASRGQGFGYTF
TRBV6-1	TRBJ2-7	.	.	TGTGCCAGCAGTGAGGCGACCGGGATGCCAACCTACGAGCAGTACTTC	CASSEATGMPTYEQYF
TRBV5-1	TRBJ1-1	once	TRBD1	TGCGCCAGCACCACAGGGGGCGCGAACACTGAAGCTTTCTTT	CASTTGGANTEAFF
TRBV11-1	TRBJ2-7	.	TRBD1	TGTGCCAGCAGCTTAGCAGGACAGGGGTGGTCCTACGAGCAGTACTTC	CASSLAGQGWSYEQYF
TRBV27	TRBJ2-7	.	.	TGTGCCAGCAGTCCCCGAGCTGCCTACGAGCAGTACTTC	CASSPRAAYEQYF
TRBV6-5	TRBJ2-2	.	TRBD1	TGTGCCAGCAGAGCGACAGGGGATCCCACCGGGGAGCTGTTTTTT	CASRATGDPTGELFF
TRBV6-1	TRBJ2-1	once	TRBD2	TGTGCCAGTAAGCAGCGGGAGGGTTACAATGAGCAGTTCTTC	CASKQREGYNEQFF
TRBV5-4	TRBJ1-1	.	TRBD1	TGTGCCAGCAGCTTCCCCGGACAGGTTGAAGCTTTCTTT	CASSFPGQVEAFF
TRBV5-4	TRBJ1-2	.	.	TGTGCCAGCGCCGCAGTTAGGGGTGGCTACGCCTTC	CASAAVRGGYAF
TRBV9	TRBJ1-1	.	.	TGTGCCAGCAGCGTAGCAGGGGATGGGAACACTGAAGCTTTCTTT	CASSVAGDGNTEAFF
TRBV19	TRBJ2-3	.	TRBD1	TGTGCACAAAAGGGGGCCACAGATACGCAGTATTTT	CAQKGATDTQYF
TRBV28	TRBJ2-1	.	.	TGTGCCAGCAGTCTTTACAGGCTGAGGTCCTACAATGAGCAGTTCTTC	CASSLYRLRSYNEQFF
TRBV6-1	TRBJ2-7	once	.	TGTGCCAGCAGCACTTACGAGCAGTACTTC	CASSTYEQYF
TRBV6-1	TRBJ2-7	.	TRBD1	TGTGCCAGCAGTGAAGGTTTGGACAGGGTGATCGAGCAGTACTTC	CASSEGLDRVIEQYF
TRBV15	TRBJ2-5	.	.	TGTGCCACCAGAAGACCAGGGAAAGAGACCCAGTACTTC	CATRRPGKETQYF
TRBV4-1	TRBJ2-2	once	TRBD1	TGCGCCAGCAGCCGGTTAGGGGGCCTGAACACCGGGGAGCTGTTTTTT	CASSRLGGLNTGELFF
TRBV19	TRBJ1-4	.	.	TGTGCCAGTAGTATAATGGGGGCTAAGGAGGAAAAACTGTTTTTT	CASSIMGAKEEKLFF
TRBV9	TRBJ2-7	.	.	TGTGCCAGCAGCCCGGGGATCACCTACGAGCAGTACTTC	CASSPGITYEQYF
TRBV5-1	TRBJ2-7	.	.	TGCGCCAGCAGCTTGGACTACCCCTACGAGCAGTACTTC	CASSLDYPYEQYF